Presented here are 7 T cell receptor beta chains from one specimen sequenced in a study of cytomegalovirus exposure and HLA in healthy donors. With 60 Vbeta and 13 Jbeta primers, the PCR was carried out. The data were produced by immunoSEQ multiplex PCR, yet TCRdb's version contains in-frame clones alone and is incomplete. This sample has just under 95,000 clones, with 84% found just once. The sequenced sample was PBMCs. The receptors were gathered from a woman under 30 in good health and CMV-seropositive.

V and J are TRBV5-1 and TRBJ2-1; a possible D gene is TRBD1 (6 bases). The germline V gene has CDR1 SGHRS and CDR2 YFSETQ. Trimming took 6 bases from V and 8 from J, leaving 24 bases between them. The CDR3 runs 16 residues. Here the CDR3 DNA reads TGCGCCAGCACCGGGGCAGCATCCCTTGGGGGCTATGAGCAGTTCTTC. As protein: CASTGAASLGGYEQFF.

V gene TRBV2 combines with J gene TRBJ2-7; 12 positions agree with TRBD2. This CDR3 comprises 19 residues. Trimming at V came to 8 bases and at J to 3 bases, leaving 20 bases not matched to a gene. Germline V gene data show CDR1 as SNHLY and CDR2 as FYNNEI. Here the CDR3 reads CASSGQGTSGPSVFYEQYF. CDR3 DNA: TGTGCCAGCTCAGGTCAGGGGACTAGCGGGCCAAGTGTATTCTACGAGCAGTACTTC.

The V call is TRBV6-5, the J call TRBJ1-1; perhaps TRBD1 as D (5 bases). In germline, CDR1 is MNHEY, CDR2 SVGAGI. V shed 5 bases and J shed 6 bases, with 16 bases lying between them. This CDR3 contains 14 residues. In DNA, the CDR3 is TGTGCCAGCAGTAGGGACGGCGGGACGGCTGAAGCTTTCTTT. Its translation is CASSRDGGTAEAFF.

The gene calls are TRBV5-1 and TRBJ2-3, with TRBD1 identical over 11 bases. The CDR3 totals 15 residues. V lost 3 bases, J lost 4 bases, and 4 bases stayed unmatched. Germline CDR1 reads SGHRS; CDR2 reads YFSETQ. The CDR3 nucleotides read TGCGCCAGCAGCTCCGGACAGGGGGCATCAGATACGCAGTATTTT. Its protein product is CASSSGQGASDTQYF.

This chain connects TRBV5-1 to TRBJ1-1; TRBD1 matches 10 bases. V lost 4 bases to trimming and J lost 5 bases; unmatched junction nucleotides: 2. Germline CDR1 is SGHRS and CDR2 is YFSETQ. The CDR3 totals 13 residues. CDR3 coding DNA: TGCGCCAGCAGCGGGACAGGGGAAACTGAAGCTTTCTTT. The encoded protein is CASSGTGETEAFF. The full variable domain, in which reference TRBV5-1 and TRBJ1-1 provide the parts outside the CDR3, is KAGVTQTPRYLIKTRGQQVTLSCSPISGHRSVSWYQQTPGQGLQFLFEYFSETQRNKGNFPGRFSGRQFSNSRSEMNVSTLELGDSALYLCASSGTGETEAFFGQGTRLTVV.

The chain has TRBV28 and TRBJ2-7; 9 nucleotides match TRBD2. V lost 3 bases, J lost 3 bases, and 15 bases stayed unmatched. Germline CDR1 MDHEN, CDR2 SYDVKM. This CDR3 comprises 18 residues. The CDR3 DNA is TGTGCCAGCAGTTTGCGGCAGGGAAAGCTAGCGGGATACTACGAGCAGTACTTC. The encoded protein is CASSLRQGKLAGYYEQYF.

The gene calls are TRBV29-1 and TRBJ1-2; D not certain. CDR1 is SQVTM and CDR2 is ANQGSEA in the germline V gene. V lost 3 bases and J lost 2, with 4 bases in between. The CDR3 is 11 residues long. CDR3 sequence: CSVEENYGYTF. The CDR3 nucleotides read TGCAGCGTTGAGGAGAACTATGGCTACACCTTC.